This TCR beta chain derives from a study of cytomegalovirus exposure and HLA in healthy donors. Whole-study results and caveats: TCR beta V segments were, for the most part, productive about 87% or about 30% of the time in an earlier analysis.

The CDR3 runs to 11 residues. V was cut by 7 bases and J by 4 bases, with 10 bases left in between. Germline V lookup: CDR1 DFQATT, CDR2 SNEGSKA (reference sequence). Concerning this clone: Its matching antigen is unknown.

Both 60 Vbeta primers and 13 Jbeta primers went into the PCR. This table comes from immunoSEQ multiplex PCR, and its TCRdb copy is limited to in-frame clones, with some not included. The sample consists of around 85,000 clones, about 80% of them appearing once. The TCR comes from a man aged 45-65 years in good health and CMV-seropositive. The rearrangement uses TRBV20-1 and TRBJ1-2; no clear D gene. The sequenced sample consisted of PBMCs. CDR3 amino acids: CSVLGAYGYTF. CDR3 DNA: TGCAGTGTATTGGGAGCCTATGGCTACACCTTC.